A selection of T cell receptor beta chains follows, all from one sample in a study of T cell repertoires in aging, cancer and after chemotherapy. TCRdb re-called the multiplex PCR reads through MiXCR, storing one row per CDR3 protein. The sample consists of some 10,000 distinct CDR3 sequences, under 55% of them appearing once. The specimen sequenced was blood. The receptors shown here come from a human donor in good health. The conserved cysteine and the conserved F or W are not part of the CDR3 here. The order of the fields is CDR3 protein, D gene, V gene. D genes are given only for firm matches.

CDR3: ASSYPGTGANEQF
D: TRBD1
V: TRBV6-5

CDR3: ASSNTPVFATTAF
D: -
V: TRBV7-2

CDR3: ACLRGLAADTQY
D: TRBD2
V: TRBV30

CDR3: ASGPAGDTQY
D: -
V: TRBV6-6

CDR3: ASSPSTGKDLHEQY
D: TRBD1
V: TRBV7-3

CDR3: ASSLFIRARGYEQY
D: -
V: TRBV5-1

CDR3: ATSARGGSSEQY
D: TRBD2
V: TRBV24-1

CDR3: ASSPGGTGVAYGYT
D: TRBD1
V: TRBV5-6

CDR3: ASSRLVTGELF
D: -
V: TRBV6-2/TRBV6-3

CDR3: ASRLLAPEQL
D: -
V: TRBV7-9

CDR3: ASRYPGNTEAF
D: -
V: TRBV12-3/TRBV12-4

CDR3: ASSPYGGTDTQY
D: -
V: TRBV18

CDR3: ASSFSSVSYEQY
D: -
V: TRBV7-2

CDR3: ASRGTGRALFYT
D: TRBD1
V: TRBV28

CDR3: ASSRGSNQPQH
D: -
V: TRBV12-3/TRBV12-4

CDR3: ASSLTTGEADTQY
D: TRBD1
V: TRBV5-5